Listed below are T cell receptor beta chains from one sample, sequenced in a study of siplizumab effects on memory and regulatory T cells. Sequencing used immunoSEQ multiplex PCR; TCRdb keeps in-frame clones, though not all of them. The sample consists of over 100,000 clones, around 92% of them appearing once. Sequencing was carried out using Tregs sorted from blood. The receptors originated from a human donor in good health. The CDR3 runs from the conserved cysteine through the conserved F or W. A D gene is named only where the DNA matches it firmly. Clone size appears in some rows only: once, few, many, or a class for an expanded clone.

d_call	v_call	j_call	clone_size	cdr3_aa	cdr3_nt
.	TRBV5-1	TRBJ2-1	.	CASSFGGYYNEQFF	TGCGCCAGCAGCTTTGGTGGCTACTACAATGAGCAGTTCTTC
.	TRBV7-9	TRBJ2-7	.	CASSPRDWSYEQYF	TGTGCCAGCAGCCCCCGGGACTGGTCCTACGAGCAGTACTTC
.	TRBV10-3	TRBJ2-7	.	CAISRTLEEQYF	TGTGCCATCTCCCGGACCCTCGAAGAGCAGTACTTC
.	TRBV18	TRBJ2-3	.	CASSPNTDTQYF	TGTGCCAGCTCACCTAACACAGATACGCAGTATTTT
TRBD2	TRBV6-1	TRBJ2-1	.	CASRGLAGGTEQFF	TGTGCCAGCAGAGGACTAGCGGGGGGGACTGAGCAGTTCTTC
.	TRBV7-9	TRBJ1-4	.	CASSLVGRGGEKLFF	TGTGCCAGCAGCTTAGTCGGCAGGGGCGGTGAAAAACTGTTTTTT
TRBD1	TRBV5-1	TRBJ1-2	.	CASSIDRAGYTF	TGCGCCAGCAGCATAGACAGGGCTGGCTACACCTTC
TRBD2	TRBV5-1	TRBJ2-7	.	CASSVGLMRGEQYF	TGCGCCAGCAGCGTGGGACTTATGCGGGGGGAGCAGTACTTC
TRBD2	TRBV4-2	TRBJ2-1	.	CASSQGGGLAGNEQFF	TGTGCCAGCAGCCAAGGAGGGGGTCTAGCGGGAAATGAGCAGTTCTTC
TRBD1	TRBV18	TRBJ2-5	.	CASSPSQGEETQYF	TGTGCCAGCTCTCCCTCCCAGGGGGAAGAGACCCAGTACTTC
TRBD2	TRBV2	TRBJ2-1	.	CASRDGTSGSKEFF	TGTGCCAGCAGGGATGGGACTAGCGGGAGTAAGGAGTTCTTC
.	TRBV7-2	TRBJ1-6	.	CASSFSRQSNSPLHF	TGTGCCAGCAGCTTCAGTCGGCAGTCTAATTCACCCCTCCACTTT
.	TRBV5-1	TRBJ2-2	.	CASSWGTNTGELFF	TGCGCCAGCAGCTGGGGGACGAACACCGGGGAGCTGTTTTTT
TRBD2	TRBV27	TRBJ2-7	.	CASCRPSGDSYEQYF	TGTGCCAGCTGCCGGCCTAGCGGGGACTCCTACGAGCAGTACTTC
.	TRBV6-1	TRBJ1-4	.	CASSRQGPEEKLFF	TGTGCCAGCAGCCGGCAGGGGCCAGAGGAAAAACTGTTTTTT
.	TRBV4-1	TRBJ1-4	.	CASSQAPDSYEKLFF	TGCGCCAGCAGCCAAGCACCGGACAGCTATGAAAAACTGTTTTTT
TRBD1	TRBV11-1	TRBJ2-4	.	CASSSQGAAKNIQYF	TGTGCCAGCAGCTCCCAGGGGGCCGCCAAAAACATTCAGTACTTC
TRBD1	TRBV19	TRBJ1-1	once	CASSWGQGVSNTEAFF	TGTGCCAGTAGTTGGGGACAGGGGGTTTCGAACACTGAAGCTTTCTTT
.	TRBV5-4	TRBJ1-2	.	CASSPRGTFNYGYTF	TGTGCCAGCAGCCCGCGGGGGACTTTCAACTATGGCTACACCTTC
.	TRBV5-4	TRBJ2-3	.	CASSFNPLSTDTQYF	TGTGCCAGCAGCTTCAATCCACTTAGCACAGATACGCAGTATTTT
.	TRBV6-5	TRBJ1-2	once	CASSNRVRYGYTF	TGTGCCAGCAGCAACAGAGTACGCTATGGCTACACCTTC
TRBD2	TRBV9	TRBJ2-5	.	CASSVAGTGGNQETQYF	TGTGCCAGCAGCGTAGCTGGAACGGGAGGCAACCAAGAGACCCAGTACTTC
.	TRBV21-1	TRBJ2-7	.	CASSKERGGRYEQYF	TGTGCCAGCAGCAAAGAGCGGGGGGGCCGCTACGAGCAGTACTTC
.	TRBV4-1	TRBJ1-2	once	CASSQTGSPNYGYTF	TGCGCCAGCAGCCAAACGGGCAGCCCTAACTATGGCTACACCTTC
.	TRBV18	TRBJ2-7	.	CASSPLRDGYEQYF	TGTGCCAGCTCACCACTCCGGGACGGCTACGAGCAGTACTTC
TRBD1	TRBV30	TRBJ1-2	few	CAWKTGNGYTF	TGTGCCTGGAAGACAGGGAATGGCTACACCTTC
.	TRBV9	TRBJ2-6	.	CASSVVGSGANVLTF	TGTGCCAGCAGCGTAGTGGGCTCTGGGGCCAACGTCCTGACTTTC
.	TRBV5-4	TRBJ1-6	.	CASSPELVANSPLHF	TGTGCCAGCAGCCCGGAACTCGTAGCTAATTCACCCCTCCACTTT
.	TRBV10-3	TRBJ1-1	.	CAISVRQENTEAFF	TGTGCCATCAGCGTAAGACAGGAGAACACTGAAGCTTTCTTT